Following are 32 T cell receptor beta chains from one sample sequenced in a study of CD8+ T cells in alopecia areata. Treatment indicated: oral pan-JAK inhibitor, 5-10 mg twice daily. As the sequencing template, cDNA was produced by extracting RNA and reverse transcribing it. Sequencing was performed with immunoSEQ multiplex PCR; in TCRdb, only in-frame clones are kept and a portion is missing. Here the sample spans under 250,000 clones, 50% to 60% being singletons. Sequenced here: CD4+ T cells sorted from blood, sampled at week 4, from a patient treated with tofacitinib. These receptors were obtained from a human donor with alopecia areata.

The chain has TRBV29-1 and TRBJ1-1, with a possible D match to TRBD1 (5 bases). This CDR3 region has 14 residues. CDR1 is SQVTM and CDR2 is ANQGSEA in the germline V gene. V was clipped by 4 bases and J by 3 bases, with 15 bases between them. The CDR3 loop reads CSVVVQGMDTEAFF. CDR3 nucleotides: TGCAGCGTTGTGGTCCAGGGAATGGACACTGAAGCTTTCTTT.

This clone has a handful of counts. V usage is TRBV9 and J usage is TRBJ2-5, with 10 bases lining up with TRBD1. CDR1 and CDR2 (germline): SGDLS, YYNGEE. CDR3 size: 18 residues. V was pared by 0 bases and J by 2 bases, with 10 bases of the junction left unmatched. The CDR3 is CASSVVWDRGSGQETQYF. CDR3 nucleotide sequence: TGTGCCAGCAGCGTAGTTTGGGACAGGGGATCGGGGCAAGAGACCCAGTACTTC.

This sequence joins TRBV4-2 and TRBJ2-3; 9 nucleotides align to TRBD2. This CDR3 has 18 residues. V was pared by 4 bases and J by 5 bases, with 16 bases of the junction left unmatched. CDR1 is LGHNA and CDR2 is YNFKEQ in the germline V gene. CDR3 residues: CASSPSGAGGAGEDTQYF. The CDR3 DNA sequence: TGTGCCAGCAGCCCGTCTGGTGCGGGGGGGGCCGGTGAAGATACGCAGTATTTT.

The rearrangement joins TRBV30 to TRBJ1-2; D is perhaps TRBD1 (5 bases). Germline V gene lookup returns CDR1 GTSNPN and CDR2 SVGIG (reference sequence). V was trimmed by 2 bases and J by 2 bases, leaving 9 bases between them. CDR3 length: 13 residues. CDR3 nucleotides: TGTGCCTGGAGTAGCACAGGAAACTATGGCTACACCTTC. This translates into CAWSSTGNYGYTF.

V gene TRBV7-9 combines with J gene TRBJ1-2; D unresolved. CDR3 length equals 14 residues. The V gene lost 5 bases and the J gene lost 4 bases, with 14 bases spanning the gap. CDR1 is SEHNR and CDR2 is FQNEAQ in the germline V gene (reference sequence). CDR3 protein: CASSTLDGGYGYTF. The CDR3 DNA follows: TGTGCCAGCAGCACCTTGGACGGCGGCTATGGCTACACCTTC. The complete variable domain, with remaining parts taken from reference TRBV7-9 and TRBJ1-2, reads DTGVSQNPRHKITKRGQNVTFRCDPISEHNRLYWYRQTLGQGPEFLTYFQNEAQLEKSRLLSDRFSAERPKGSFSTLEIQRTEQGDSAMYLCASSTLDGGYGYTFGSGTRLTVV.

The chain couples TRBV19 to TRBJ2-7; TRBD1 matches 7 bases. CDR1 is LNHDA and CDR2 is SQIVND in the germline V gene (reference sequence). J gave up 0 bases and V 10 bases, and 12 bases lay outside the gene matches. The CDR3 loop spans 15 amino acids. The CDR3 DNA reads TGTGCCACCCAAAGGGTGGGACAGAGCTCCTACGAGCAGTACTTC. It translates to CATQRVGQSSYEQYF.

This clone was picked up a small number of times. V usage is TRBV20-1 and J usage is TRBJ2-7; 7 bases match TRBD1. Per the germline V gene, CDR1 is DFQATT and CDR2 is SNEGSKA (reference sequence). With V trimmed by 6 bases and J by 6 bases, 5 bases remained unmatched. This CDR3 comprises 11 residues. The CDR3 spells CSAGTVFEQYF. The CDR3 region has the DNA TGCAGTGCAGGGACAGTCTTCGAGCAGTACTTC.

The V call is TRBV11-3, the J call TRBJ2-7; D could derive from TRBD1 or TRBD2 (5 bases each). Germline V CDR1 and CDR2: SGHNT, YENEEA. The ends were cut back, 6 bases at V and 0 bases at J, with 18 bases in the middle. The CDR3 length is 16 residues. Here the CDR3 reads CASSLSTGPNSYEQYF. CDR3 DNA: TGTGCCAGCAGTTTGTCAACGGGGCCCAACTCCTACGAGCAGTACTTC.

This chain joins TRBV30 and TRBJ2-7, with D possibly TRBD1 on 6 matching bases. V lost 1 base and J lost 5, with 21 bases in between. CDR1 and CDR2 from the germline V gene are GTSNPN and SVGIG (reference sequence). This CDR3 has 16 residues. The CDR3 DNA follows: TGTGCCTGGAGTGAGCCCTACAGGGACACAAGAGACGAGCAGTACTTC. This gives the protein CAWSEPYRDTRDEQYF.

The chain carries TRBV5-1 and TRBJ2-1, with D tentatively TRBD1 (6 bases). Germline assignment: CDR1 SGHRS and CDR2 YFSETQ. The V gene lost 4 bases and the J gene lost 10 bases, with 18 bases spanning the gap. The CDR3 runs 14 residues. The CDR3 sequence: CASSPLTGLGEQFF. DNA for the CDR3: TGCGCCAGCAGCCCTCTAACAGGGCTAGGAGAGCAGTTCTTC.

This chain connects TRBV15 to TRBJ1-1; D gene uncertain. CDR1 and CDR2 from the germline V gene are LNHNV and YYDKDF (reference sequence). This CDR3 contains 14 residues. The V end was cut by 0 bases, the J end by 0 bases, with 5 bases between. CDR3 sequence: CATSRDIVNTEAFF. The CDR3 bases are TGTGCCACCAGCAGAGACATCGTGAACACTGAAGCTTTCTTT.

This chain links TRBV7-2 with TRBJ2-5, with unresolved D. The germline CDR1 and CDR2 sequences are SGHTA and FQGNSA. Trimming removed 5 bases from V and 5 bases from J, with 12 bases in between. The CDR3 totals 13 residues. The CDR3 loop is CASSPRTRETQYF. The CDR3 nucleotides read TGTGCCAGCAGCCCACGGACCCGGGAGACCCAGTACTTC. Using reference TRBV7-2 and TRBJ2-5 for the parts outside the CDR3, the full variable domain is GAGVSQSPSNKVTEKGKDVELRCDPISGHTALYWYRQSLGQGLEFLIYFQGNSAPDKSGLPSDRFSAERTGGSVSTLTIQRTQQEDSAVYLCASSPRTRETQYFGPGTRLLVL.

V and J are TRBV7-9 and TRBJ2-3; 11 nucleotides agree with TRBD2. Germline CDR1 and CDR2: SEHNR and FQNEAQ (reference sequence). The CDR3 spans 15 residues. After removal of 7 bases from V and 3 bases from J, the junction contained 6 bases not matched to a gene. CDR3 in amino acids: CASTTTSGKTDTQYF. The DNA of the CDR3 is TGTGCCAGCACGACGACTAGCGGGAAGACAGATACGCAGTATTTT.

This rearrangement joins TRBV29-1 to TRBJ1-6; weak D call: TRBD1 (5 bases). V dropped 4 bases and J dropped 4 bases, with 8 bases sitting between them. In germline, CDR1 is SQVTM, CDR2 ANQGSEA. The CDR3 runs to 13 residues. CDR3 bases: TGCAGCGTTGTGACAGATTATAATTCACCCCTCCACTTT. Amino acid sequence: CSVVTDYNSPLHF.

In its sample, this clone was seen a few times. This rearrangement joins TRBV6-1 to TRBJ2-3; TRBD1 agrees at 9 bases. The trim removed 6 bases at V and 0 bases at J, leaving 4 bases unmatched. The CDR3 sequence is 15 residues long. The germline V gene has CDR1 MNHNS and CDR2 SASEGT. CDR3 in DNA: TGTGCCAGCAGCGAGACAGGGGGGAGCACAGATACGCAGTATTTT. Encoded protein: CASSETGGSTDTQYF.

This clone occurred a few times. CDR3 nucleotides: TGTGCCAGCAGGAACACTACTGGGAGTGACACTGAAGCTTTCTTT. It specifies CASRNTTGSDTEAFF. The J gene is TRBJ1-1, the V gene TRBV6-5; D is undetermined. The length of the CDR3 is 15 residues. Germline loops: CDR1 MNHEY, CDR2 SVGAGI. V was shortened by 6 bases and J by 3 bases, with 17 bases between the two germline ends.

The CDR3 loop is CASSFAGSHEQYF. For the CDR3, the DNA is TGTGCCAGCAGTTTTGCAGGGTCGCACGAGCAGTACTTC. The rearrangement uses TRBV27 and TRBJ2-7; possibly TRBD1 for D (5 bases). Trimming cost V 3 bases and J 5 bases, with 11 bases left between them. CDR3 length: 13 residues. Looked up from germline, CDR1 is MNHEY and CDR2 is SMNVEV (reference sequence).

This clone was detected only a few times. The CDR3 DNA sequence: TGTGCCAGTAGCACAGGACGTGTCGGGAATTACTATGGCTACACCTTC. It yields the protein CASSTGRVGNYYGYTF. J is TRBJ1-2 and V is TRBV19; TRBD1 might be the D (5 bases). V was trimmed by 6 bases and J by 3 bases, leaving 20 bases between them. This CDR3 region has 16 residues. Per germline, CDR1 LNHDA and CDR2 SQIVND (reference sequence).

V is TRBV5-1 and J is TRBJ1-1; no definite D call. V lost 0 bases and J lost 1, with 7 bases in between. Germline CDR1 and CDR2: SGHRS and YFSETQ. The CDR3 is made up of 14 amino acids. CDR3 region: CASSLDRQNTEAFF. In DNA form, the CDR3 reads TGCGCCAGCAGCTTGGATCGACAGAACACTGAAGCTTTCTTT.

This chain connects TRBV29-1 to TRBJ2-7, with D maybe TRBD1 (6 bases). The CDR3 is made up of 14 amino acids. CDR1 is SQVTM, CDR2 ANQGSEA, per germline. V was cut by 4 bases and J by 7 bases, with 20 bases left in between. The CDR3 loop is CSVAAMNQGMEQYF. The CDR3 coding sequence is TGCAGCGTTGCGGCGATGAATCAGGGGATGGAGCAGTACTTC.

This clone was recorded a few times. This chain joins TRBV4-3 and TRBJ2-1; TRBD1 matches 8 bases. The CDR3 is 16 amino acids. Germline V gene sequence: CDR1 LGHNA, CDR2 YSLEER. J was trimmed by 3 bases and V by 0 bases; bases with no gene match: 4. CDR3 coding DNA: TGCGCCAGCAGCCAAGATTGGACAGGGCACTACAATGAGCAGTTCTTC. Amino acids: CASSQDWTGHYNEQFF.

The chain carries TRBV5-1 and TRBJ1-1; TRBD1 might be the D (5 bases). CDR3 length: 15 residues. Trimming stripped 2 bases from V and 1 base from J, with 12 bases between. Per germline, CDR1 SGHRS and CDR2 YFSETQ. The CDR3 sequence is CASSFRGSTNTEAFF. In nucleotides, the CDR3 is TGCGCCAGCAGCTTCCGGGGCAGCACGAACACTGAAGCTTTCTTT.

The chain joins TRBV7-7 to TRBJ2-2, with D unresolved. V was shortened by 1 base and J by 5 bases, with 5 bases between the two germline ends. The CDR3 totals 13 residues. CDR1 and CDR2 (germline): SSHAT, FNYEAQ (reference sequence). This CDR3 is CASSLVATGELFF. CDR3 nucleotide sequence: TGTGCCAGCAGCTTAGTGGCTACCGGGGAGCTGTTTTTT.

The genes are TRBV7-2 and TRBJ1-1; D is uncertain. The CDR3 covers 12 residues. In germline, CDR1 is SGHTA, CDR2 FQGNSA. V lost 5 bases to trimming and J lost 7 bases, with 11 bases between them. The CDR3 sequence: CASSVSNVEAFF. For the CDR3, the DNA is TGTGCCAGCAGCGTATCGAACGTTGAAGCTTTCTTT. Full variable domain (outside the CDR3, taken from reference TRBV7-2 and TRBJ1-1): GAGVSQSPSNKVTEKGKDVELRCDPISGHTALYWYRQSLGQGLEFLIYFQGNSAPDKSGLPSDRFSAERTGGSVSTLTIQRTQQEDSAVYLCASSVSNVEAFFGQGTRLTVV.

The chain combines TRBV25-1 with TRBJ1-1; a weak D match, TRBD1 (5 bases). The CDR3 covers 13 residues. The V and J ends lost 6 bases and 6 bases respectively, with 14 bases between them. The germline V gene encodes CDR1 MGHDK and CDR2 SYGVNS. The CDR3 coding sequence is TGTGCCAGCAGCCTCTGGGGGATCCCTGAAGCTTTCTTT. It translates to CASSLWGIPEAFF.

The V call is TRBV5-1, the J call TRBJ1-6; 9 bases are shared with TRBD1. Trimming took 4 bases from V and 10 from J; bases not matched to a gene: 12. Germline values: CDR1 SGHRS, CDR2 YFSETQ. The CDR3 runs to 16 residues. The CDR3 nucleotides are TGCGCCAGCAGCCAAGGATCCGGGACAGGGTACTCACCCCTCCACTTT. This sequence encodes CASSQGSGTGYSPLHF.

The genes are TRBV30 and TRBJ2-1; D might be TRBD1 or TRBD2, each matching 5 bases. V shed 3 bases and J shed 0 bases, with 9 bases lying between them. The germline V gene encodes CDR1 GTSNPN and CDR2 SVGIG (reference sequence). The CDR3 has 14 amino acids. In nucleotides, the CDR3 is TGTGCCTGGAGGGGGGACGGCTCCTACAATGAGCAGTTCTTC. Residues: CAWRGDGSYNEQFF.

The chain employs TRBV7-9 and TRBJ2-3; D is ambiguous. The CDR3 loop spans 13 amino acids. CDR1 is SEHNR and CDR2 is FQNEAQ in the germline V gene (reference sequence). The V and J ends lost 1 base and 8 bases respectively, with 10 bases between them. This chain's CDR3 is CASSLETITTQYF. The CDR3 region has the DNA TGTGCCAGCAGCTTAGAAACAATTACTACGCAGTATTTT. Using reference TRBV7-9 and TRBJ2-3 for the parts outside the CDR3, the full variable domain is DTGVSQNPRHKITKRGQNVTFRCDPISEHNRLYWYRQTLGQGPEFLTYFQNEAQLEKSRLLSDRFSAERPKGSFSTLEIQRTEQGDSAMYLCASSLETITTQYFGPGTRLTVL.

A few counts support this clone. The chain uses TRBV6-6 and TRBJ1-3; 10 nucleotides line up with TRBD1. Looked up from germline, CDR1 is MNHNY and CDR2 is SVGAGI (reference sequence). The CDR3 sequence is 16 residues long. The trim removed 8 bases at V and 1 base at J, leaving 8 bases unmatched. The CDR3 region is CASSRQGARSGNTIYF. CDR3 DNA sequence: TGTGCCAGCTCTCGACAGGGGGCTAGATCTGGAAACACCATATATTTT.

This clone was seen only a few times. The chain joins TRBV30 to TRBJ1-5, with unresolved D. The CDR3 loop spans 13 amino acids. Per the germline V gene, CDR1 is GTSNPN and CDR2 is SVGIG (reference sequence). The V gene lost 1 base and the J gene lost 3 bases, with 7 bases spanning the gap. CDR3 DNA: TGTGCCTGGAGTGCTGGAGACAATCAGCCCCAGCATTTT. Translating gives CAWSAGDNQPQHF.

The rearrangement links TRBV19 to TRBJ1-1; TRBD1 agrees at 9 bases. The junction had 6 bases not matched to a gene; V was cut back by 6 bases and J by 1 base. Germline V gene data show CDR1 as LNHDA and CDR2 as SQIVND (reference sequence). This CDR3 is 15 amino acids long. The DNA of the CDR3 is TGTGCCAGTAGACAGGACAGGGGCCGGAACACTGAAGCTTTCTTT. It yields the protein CASRQDRGRNTEAFF. Variable domain in full (rest from reference TRBV19 and TRBJ1-1): DGGITQSPKYLFRKEGQNVTLSCEQNLNHDAMYWYRQDPGQGLRLIYYSQIVNDFQKGDIAEGYSVSREKKESFPLTVTSAQKNPTAFYLCASRQDRGRNTEAFFGQGTRLTVV.

This clone came up many times. The chain combines TRBV6-5 with TRBJ1-2; D call uncertain. Trimming cost V 1 base and J 7 bases, with 16 bases left between them. The CDR3 has 15 residues. CDR1 MNHEY and CDR2 SVGAGI come from the germline V gene. CDR3 sequence reads: CASSYWGTGVGGYTF. CDR3 DNA: TGTGCCAGCAGTTACTGGGGTACCGGGGTCGGTGGCTACACCTTC.